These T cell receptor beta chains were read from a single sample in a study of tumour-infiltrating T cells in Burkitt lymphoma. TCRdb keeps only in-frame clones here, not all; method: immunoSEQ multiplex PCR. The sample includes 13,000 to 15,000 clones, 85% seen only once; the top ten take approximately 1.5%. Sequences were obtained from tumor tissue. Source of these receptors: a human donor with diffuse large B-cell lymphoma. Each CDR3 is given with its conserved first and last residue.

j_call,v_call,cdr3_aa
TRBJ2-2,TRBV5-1,CASSLWTGGTGELFF
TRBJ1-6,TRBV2,CASSGGNNSPLHF
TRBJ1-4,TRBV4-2,CASSQGDGGEKLFF
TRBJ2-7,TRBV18,CASSPDGYEQYF
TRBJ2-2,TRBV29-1,CSVVRDANTGELFF
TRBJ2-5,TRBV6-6,CASSYIDGETQYF
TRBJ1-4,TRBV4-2,CASSQARGQATNEKLFF
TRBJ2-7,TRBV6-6,CASSSTGTSGGEQYF
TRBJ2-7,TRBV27,CASSSGTSGGADRDEQYF
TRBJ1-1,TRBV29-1,CSGGSTEAFF
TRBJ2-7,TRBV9,CASSVTGGQHEQYF
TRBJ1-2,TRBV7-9,CASMTGIDGYTF
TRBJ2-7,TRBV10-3,CAISERTGIYEQYF
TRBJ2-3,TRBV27,CASSLMASGSTDTQYF
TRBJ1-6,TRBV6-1,CATWTGLSYNSPLHF
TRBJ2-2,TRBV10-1,CASSDFTRYRDANTGELFF
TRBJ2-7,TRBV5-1,CASSLEGYEQYF
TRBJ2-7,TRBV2,CASKGIYEQYF
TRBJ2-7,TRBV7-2,CASSVTYEQYF
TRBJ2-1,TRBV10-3,CAISARESSYNEQFF
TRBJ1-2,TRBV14,CASSQEGRRYGYTF
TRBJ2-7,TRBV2,CASSEAENPVHEQYF
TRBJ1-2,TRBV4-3,CASSQVTGGDYGYTF
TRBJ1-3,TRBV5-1,CASSLAQGRTSNVYF
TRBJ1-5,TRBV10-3,CAISDDRGGQPQHF
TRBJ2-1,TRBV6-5,CASRFEGGSYNEQFF
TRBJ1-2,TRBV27,CASSYGLGYGYTF
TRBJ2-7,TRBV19,CASSELSSYEQYF
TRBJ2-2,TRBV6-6,CASSSNRENTGELFF
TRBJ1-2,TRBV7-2,CASSFAGSLGGYTF
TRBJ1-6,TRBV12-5,CASGLTSTGRGSPLHF
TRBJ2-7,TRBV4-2,CASRETGAYEQYF
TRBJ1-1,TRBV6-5,CAGSYKMGGTEAFF
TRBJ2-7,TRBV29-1,CSVETSGDYEQYF
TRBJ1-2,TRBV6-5,CASSPTGFGGYTF
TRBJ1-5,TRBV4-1,CASSLGHDSNQPQHF
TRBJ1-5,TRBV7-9,CASSEGNQPQHF
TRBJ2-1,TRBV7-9,CASSLGGAVGYNEQFF
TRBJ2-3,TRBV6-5,CASSYGGEGPDTQYF
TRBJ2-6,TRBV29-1,CSVDRTSGANVLTF
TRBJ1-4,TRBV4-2,CASSPNRATNEKLFF
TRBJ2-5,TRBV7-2,CASSLEGVGTQYF
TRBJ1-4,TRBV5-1,CASSQGTGGLGEKLFF
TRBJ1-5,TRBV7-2,CASSITGIYQPQHF
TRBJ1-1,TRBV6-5,CASRTGLWNTEAFF
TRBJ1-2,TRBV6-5,CASSYAAVANYGYTF
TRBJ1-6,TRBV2,CASREGQVSPLHF
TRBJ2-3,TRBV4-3,CASSQEALDTQYF
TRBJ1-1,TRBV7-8,CASSLEWVNTEAFF
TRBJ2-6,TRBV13,CASSLSSEQPGANVLTF
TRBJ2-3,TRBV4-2,CASSPAAGGEGTDTQYF
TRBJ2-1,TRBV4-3,CASSQEAANEQFF
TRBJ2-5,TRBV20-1,CSAGGETQYF
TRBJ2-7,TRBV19,CASSIQRGGTYEQYF
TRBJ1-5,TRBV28,CASSPTNHGNQPQHF
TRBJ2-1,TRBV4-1,CASSQALTQTSGDNEQFF
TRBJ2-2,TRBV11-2,CASSLDVGELFF
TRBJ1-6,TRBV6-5,CASSYSRDSPLHF
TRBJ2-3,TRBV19,CASSTGPLGQYF